A single sample is the source of the 14 T cell receptor beta chains below, sequenced in a study of radiation and T cells in renal cell carcinoma. Indicated time point: blood 2 weeks post-SBRT. Treatment indicated: 15 Gy SBRT to primary tumor, nephrectomy 4 weeks later. Generated by immunoSEQ multiplex PCR, the TCRdb table keeps only in-frame clones and is missing some. The sample lists around 130,000 clones, approximately 75% occurring once. Sequenced here: blood, sampled from a patient whose treatment included radiotherapy and nephrectomy. Source of these receptors: a woman aged 60 to 75 with renal cell carcinoma.

The V and J genes are TRBV15 and TRBJ1-1; no definite D call. This CDR3 is 13 amino acids long. The V gene lost 0 bases and the J gene lost 4 bases, with 6 bases spanning the gap. Germline loops: CDR1 LNHNV, CDR2 YYDKDF (reference sequence). CDR3 sequence: CATSREDGTEAFF. CDR3 sequence (DNA): TGTGCCACCAGCAGAGAAGATGGCACTGAAGCTTTCTTT.

This chain links TRBV19 with TRBJ2-5; 7 positions agree with TRBD2. Trimming removed 0 bases from V and 5 bases from J; junction bases left unmatched: 15. Germline CDR1 LNHDA, CDR2 SQIVND (reference sequence). The CDR3 loop spans 18 amino acids. The CDR3 spells CASSIEGGASGQRETQYF. CDR3 nucleotide sequence: TGTGCCAGTAGTATAGAGGGCGGGGCTAGCGGTCAAAGGGAGACCCAGTACTTC.

V gene TRBV28 combines with J gene TRBJ2-7; 10 bases map to TRBD1. The germline gives CDR1 MDHEN, CDR2 SYDVKM. This CDR3 has 15 amino acids. V was clipped by 5 bases and J by 2 bases; unmatched bases: 6. The CDR3 nucleotides are TGTGCCAGCAGTGGCCCCGGGACAGGGGCCTACGAGCAGTACTTC. Protein product: CASSGPGTGAYEQYF.

The chain has TRBV7-9 and TRBJ2-6; D gene uncertain. The V gene lost 3 bases and the J gene lost 0 bases, with 3 bases spanning the gap. Germline V CDR1 and CDR2: SEHNR, FQNEAQ (reference sequence). The CDR3 length is 14 residues. CDR3 DNA: TGTGCCAGCAGCTTCCCCTCTGGGGCCAACGTCCTGACTTTC. Translating it yields CASSFPSGANVLTF.

V usage is TRBV25-1 and J usage is TRBJ2-5; 10 bases align to TRBD1. With 5 bases clipped from V and 6 bases from J, the junction kept 12 bases outside the gene matches. Germline V gene sequence: CDR1 MGHDK, CDR2 SYGVNS. This CDR3 spans 16 amino acids. CDR3 nucleotide sequence: TGTGCCAGCAGTAACTCGACAGGGGGCTTTCAGAAGACCCAGTACTTC. Encoded protein: CASSNSTGGFQKTQYF.

The chain uses TRBV29-1 and TRBJ2-5, with D uncertain. Trimming took off 4 bases at V and 1 base at J, with 7 bases between the two ends. Germline values: CDR1 SQVTM, CDR2 ANQGSEA. CDR3 length equals 12 residues. In DNA, the CDR3 is TGCAGCGTTGCCGAGAGCCAAGAGACCCAGTACTTC. This encodes CSVAESQETQYF.

This chain links TRBV6-1 with TRBJ2-2; TRBD1 matches at 9 bases. CDR1 is MNHNS and CDR2 is SASEGT in the germline V gene. The length of the CDR3 is 16 residues. Germline trimming cut 2 bases from V and 3 bases from J; bases unmatched to any gene: 4. CDR3 in amino acids: CASSERDRVDTGELFF. DNA for the CDR3: TGTGCCAGCAGTGAACGGGACAGGGTAGACACCGGGGAGCTGTTTTTT.

The chain is built from TRBV19 and TRBJ2-7; D ambiguous. CDR3 size: 13 residues. Germline CDR1 is LNHDA and CDR2 is SQIVND (reference sequence). Trimming pared 5 bases from V and 1 base from J, leaving 9 bases between. The CDR3 sequence: CASSPPGSYEQYF. The CDR3 nucleotides read TGTGCCAGTAGTCCCCCCGGATCCTACGAGCAGTACTTC.

This clone has only one observation. J is TRBJ1-2 and V is TRBV19; D may be TRBD1 (6 bases). CDR1 and CDR2 (germline): LNHDA, SQIVND (reference sequence). This CDR3 spans 13 amino acids. Trimming shortened V by 5 bases and J by 4 bases, and 11 bases separated the two germline ends. The CDR3 protein is CASSLRQAYGYTF. DNA for the CDR3: TGTGCCAGTAGTCTTCGACAGGCCTATGGCTACACCTTC.

This clone has only a few counts. The rearrangement joins TRBV15 to TRBJ2-2; D call uncertain. The CDR3 contains 12 residues. V lost 1 base, J lost 8 bases, and 5 bases lay in between. Germline V CDR1 and CDR2: LNHNV, YYDKDF (reference sequence). CDR3 DNA: TGTGCCACCAGCAGAGGAACTGGGGAGCTGTTTTTT. Protein: CATSRGTGELFF.

Only a few counts were recorded for this clone. The gene calls are TRBV10-2 and TRBJ1-6; a possible D gene is TRBD1 (5 bases). The CDR3 has 14 residues. Between the trimmed V and J ends, which lost 3 bases and 5 bases, there was a span of 8 bases. Germline lookup yields CDR1 WSHSY and CDR2 SAAADI. The CDR3 loop reads CASSEGQDNSPLHF. DNA for the CDR3: TGCGCCAGCAGTGAAGGACAAGATAATTCACCCCTCCACTTT.

V is TRBV19 and J is TRBJ1-2, with TRBD1 matching 7 bases. The V gene end was trimmed by 1 base and the J gene end by 7 bases; junction bases not matched to a gene: 3. The germline CDR1 and CDR2 sequences are LNHDA and SQIVND (reference sequence). The CDR3 is 13 residues long. The CDR3: CASSIGQGAGYTF. The CDR3 bases are TGTGCCAGTAGTATAGGACAGGGAGCTGGCTACACCTTC.

The V and J genes are TRBV7-8 and TRBJ2-1; 7 nucleotides align to TRBD2. CDR3 size: 17 residues. The germline gives CDR1 SGHVS, CDR2 FQNEAQ. The V and J ends lost 4 bases and 6 bases, in that order; junction bases with no gene match: 15. The DNA of the CDR3 is TGTGCCAGCAGCTCTGGAAACTCGGGACTACTTTCCAATGAGCAGTTCTTC. Amino acid sequence: CASSSGNSGLLSNEQFF.

Only a few counts were recorded for this clone. The chain recombines TRBV21-1 with TRBJ2-1; no DNA check was done on the table's D call, TRBD2. TRBV21-1 is an annotated pseudogene. The CDR3 has 15 residues. The CDR3 DNA follows: TGTGCCAGCAGCAAAGCGGGACTTTCCTACAATGAGCAGTTCTTC. As protein: CASSKAGLSYNEQFF.